This T cell receptor beta chain was identified in a study of blood T cells in healthy people across ages. It was with a sample-barcoded 5' primer and a J-beta primer mix that a second PCR of roughly 7 to 12 cycles was run. TCRdb used MiXCR to reprocess the 5' RACE reads, holding one entry per CDR3 protein. The profile shows about 1,800,000 distinct CDR3 sequences, 28% of them singletons. The sequencing input was blood. The TCR was taken from a woman aged 25 to 45 in good health.

The CDR3 loop is CASTRDRGPEAFF. CDR3 DNA: TGCGCCAGCACCCGGGACAGGGGGCCTGAAGCTTTCTTT. The rearrangement uses TRBV5-1 and TRBJ1-1; 12 bases line up with TRBD1. Germline trimming cut 6 bases from V and 6 bases from J; bases unmatched to any gene: 3. CDR1 and CDR2 (germline): SGHRS, YFSETQ. This CDR3 comprises 13 residues.